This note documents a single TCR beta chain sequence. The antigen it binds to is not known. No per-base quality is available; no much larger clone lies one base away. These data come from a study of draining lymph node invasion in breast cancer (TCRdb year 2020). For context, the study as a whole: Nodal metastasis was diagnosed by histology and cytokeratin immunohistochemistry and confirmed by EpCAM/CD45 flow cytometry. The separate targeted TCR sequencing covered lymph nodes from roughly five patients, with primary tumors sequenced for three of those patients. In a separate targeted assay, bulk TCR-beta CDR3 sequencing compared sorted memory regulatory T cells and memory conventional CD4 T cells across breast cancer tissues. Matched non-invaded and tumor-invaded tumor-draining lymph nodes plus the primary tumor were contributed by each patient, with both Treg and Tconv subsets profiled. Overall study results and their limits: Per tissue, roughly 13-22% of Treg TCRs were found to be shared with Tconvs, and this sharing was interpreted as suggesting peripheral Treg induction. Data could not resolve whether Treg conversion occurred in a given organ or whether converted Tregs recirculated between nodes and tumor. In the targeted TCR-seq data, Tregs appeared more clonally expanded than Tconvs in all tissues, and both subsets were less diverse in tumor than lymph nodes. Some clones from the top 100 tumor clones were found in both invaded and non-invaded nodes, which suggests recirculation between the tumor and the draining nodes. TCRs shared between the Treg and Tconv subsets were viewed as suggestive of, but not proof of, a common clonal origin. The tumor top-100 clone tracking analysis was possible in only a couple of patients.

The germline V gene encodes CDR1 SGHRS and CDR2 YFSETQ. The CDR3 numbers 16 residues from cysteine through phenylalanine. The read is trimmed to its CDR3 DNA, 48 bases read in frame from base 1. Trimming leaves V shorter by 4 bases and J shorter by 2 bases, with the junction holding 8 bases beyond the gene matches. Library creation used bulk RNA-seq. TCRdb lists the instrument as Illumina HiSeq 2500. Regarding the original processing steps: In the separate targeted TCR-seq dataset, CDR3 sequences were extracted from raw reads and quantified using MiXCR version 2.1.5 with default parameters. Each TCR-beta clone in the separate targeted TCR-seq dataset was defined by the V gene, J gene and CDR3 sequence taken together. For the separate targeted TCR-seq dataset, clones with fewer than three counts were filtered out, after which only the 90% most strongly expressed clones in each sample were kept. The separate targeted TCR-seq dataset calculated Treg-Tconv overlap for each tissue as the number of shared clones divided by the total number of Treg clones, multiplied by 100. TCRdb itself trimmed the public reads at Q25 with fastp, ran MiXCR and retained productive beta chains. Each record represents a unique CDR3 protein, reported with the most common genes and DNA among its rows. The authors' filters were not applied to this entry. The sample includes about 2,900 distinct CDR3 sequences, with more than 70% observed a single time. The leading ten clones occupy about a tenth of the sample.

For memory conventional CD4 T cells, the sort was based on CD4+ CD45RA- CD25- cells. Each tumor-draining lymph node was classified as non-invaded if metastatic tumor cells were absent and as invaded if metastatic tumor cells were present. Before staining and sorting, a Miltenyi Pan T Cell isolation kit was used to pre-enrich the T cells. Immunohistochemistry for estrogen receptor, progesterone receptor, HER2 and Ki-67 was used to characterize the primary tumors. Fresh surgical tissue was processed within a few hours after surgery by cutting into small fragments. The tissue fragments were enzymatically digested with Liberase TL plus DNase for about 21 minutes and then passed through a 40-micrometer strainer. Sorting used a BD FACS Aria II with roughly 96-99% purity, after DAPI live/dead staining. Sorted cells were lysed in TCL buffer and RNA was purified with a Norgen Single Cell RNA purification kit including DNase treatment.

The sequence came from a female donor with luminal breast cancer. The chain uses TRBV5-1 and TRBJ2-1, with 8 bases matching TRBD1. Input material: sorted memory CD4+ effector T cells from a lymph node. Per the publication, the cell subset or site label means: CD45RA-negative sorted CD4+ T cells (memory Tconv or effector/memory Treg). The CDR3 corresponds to CASSETGVPTYNEQFF. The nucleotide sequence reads TGCGCCAGCAGCGAGACAGGGGTTCCCACCTACAATGAGCAGTTCTTC. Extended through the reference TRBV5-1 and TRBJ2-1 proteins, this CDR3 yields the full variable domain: KAGVTQTPRYLIKTRGQQVTLSCSPISGHRSVSWYQQTPGQGLQFLFEYFSETQRNKGNFPGRFSGRQFSNSRSEMNVSTLELGDSALYLCASSETGVPTYNEQFFGPGTRLTVL.